This TCR beta chain emerged from a study of T cell responses to AZD1222 COVID-19 vaccine. The germline gives CDR1 SGHVS, CDR2 FQNEAQ. The CDR3 runs 15 residues. The ends were cut back, 1 base at V and 5 bases at J, with 14 bases in the middle. The assay was immunoSEQ multiplex PCR, and TCRdb's table has in-frame clones only and misses some. This sample carries about 100,000 clones, more than 85% of them seen once, and the ten largest clones take roughly 5%. This sequence joins TRBV7-8 and TRBJ2-5, with D uncertain. This sequence originates from an adult in good health. Sequences were derived from peripheral blood, sampled on day 0 of AZD1222 vaccination. CDR3 sequence (DNA): TGTGCCAGCAGCTTAGTACCCCCGGACCTGGAGACCCAGTACTTC. Protein: CASSLVPPDLETQYF.